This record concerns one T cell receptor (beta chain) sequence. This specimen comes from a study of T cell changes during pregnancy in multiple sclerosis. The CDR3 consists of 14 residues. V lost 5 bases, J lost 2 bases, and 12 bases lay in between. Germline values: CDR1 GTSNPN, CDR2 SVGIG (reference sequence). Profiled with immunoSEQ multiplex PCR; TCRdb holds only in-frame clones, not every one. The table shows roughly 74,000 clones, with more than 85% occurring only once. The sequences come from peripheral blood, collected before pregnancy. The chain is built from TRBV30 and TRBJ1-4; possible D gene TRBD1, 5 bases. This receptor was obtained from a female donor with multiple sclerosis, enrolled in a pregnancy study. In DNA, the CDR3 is TGTGCCTGGGGAAGGGGCGTTACTAATGAAAAACTGTTTTTT. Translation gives CAWGRGVTNEKLFF.